This entry lists 12 T cell receptor beta chains sequenced from one sample in a study of blood T cell repertoires in COVID-19. Data came from immunoSEQ multiplex PCR; TCRdb stores just in-frame clones and leaves some out. The repertoire has about 200,000 clones, about 86% of them found once; the top ten carry 7.5%. Source material: PBMCs or T cells enriched from blood (not recorded which). These TCRs come from a man aged 40-55 years who had recovered from COVID-19.

The chain carries TRBV2 and TRBJ1-4; D is possibly TRBD1 (6 bases). The CDR3 is 15 amino acids. Germline loops: CDR1 SNHLY, CDR2 FYNNEI. Trimming removed 6 bases from V and 3 bases from J, with 14 bases in between. The CDR3 loop reads CASSGHRAANEKLFF. The CDR3 DNA sequence: TGTGCCAGCAGCGGCCACAGGGCTGCTAATGAAAAACTGTTTTTT.

This rearrangement joins TRBV2 to TRBJ1-4; 9 nucleotides align to TRBD1. Germline lookup yields CDR1 SNHLY and CDR2 FYNNEI. The length of the CDR3 is 14 residues. J lost 8 bases, V lost 7 bases, and 8 bases had no gene match. The CDR3 is CASNPQGAGEKLFF. CDR3 DNA sequence: TGTGCCAGCAACCCACAGGGGGCGGGGGAAAAACTGTTTTTT.

The rearrangement links TRBV6-5 to TRBJ2-7; the D gene is possibly TRBD1 (6 bases). Germline CDR1 and CDR2: MNHEY and SVGAGI. The CDR3 has 14 amino acids. V gave up 6 bases and J gave up 3 bases, with 15 bases separating them. The CDR3: CASSPGHTYYEQYF. The CDR3, as DNA: TGTGCCAGCAGCCCGGGACATACTTACTACGAGCAGTACTTC.

V is TRBV27 and J is TRBJ1-2, with unresolved D. The CDR3 spans 13 residues. CDR1 is MNHEY and CDR2 is SMNVEV in the germline V gene (reference sequence). Trimming shortened V by 4 bases and J by 2 bases, and 8 bases separated the two germline ends. The CDR3 here is CASSSTPNYGYTF. CDR3 nucleotides: TGTGCCAGCAGTTCAACACCCAACTATGGCTACACCTTC.

J is TRBJ1-3 and V is TRBV7-9; unclear D gene. CDR1 is SEHNR, CDR2 FQNEAQ, per germline (reference sequence). This CDR3 comprises 15 residues. The V end lost 0 bases, the J end lost 4 bases, and 10 bases lay between the germline ends. CDR3: CASSLAWAEGNTIYF. In DNA form, the CDR3 reads TGTGCCAGCAGCTTAGCGTGGGCAGAGGGAAACACCATATATTTT.

The chain couples TRBV29-1 to TRBJ1-2; no reliable D call. CDR1 is SQVTM and CDR2 is ANQGSEA in the germline V gene. V was shortened by 5 bases and J by 3 bases, with 16 bases between the two germline ends. The CDR3 spans 14 residues. The CDR3 DNA sequence: TGCAGCGTTATTCGGTACGGGAGTCACTATGGCTACACCTTC. As protein: CSVIRYGSHYGYTF.

The CDR3 sequence is CASSLIPVLREAFF. Here the CDR3 DNA reads TGTGCCAGTAGTCTGATCCCAGTATTAAGAGAAGCTTTCTTT. The chain recombines TRBV19 with TRBJ1-1; no definite D call. The CDR3 length is 14 residues. Trimming removed 5 bases from V and 8 bases from J, with 18 bases in between. CDR1 LNHDA and CDR2 SQIVND come from the germline V gene (reference sequence).

Notes on this clone: Distinct nucleotide sequences in the sample also encode this CDR3. This chain joins TRBV6-5 and TRBJ1-2; 8 bases line up with TRBD1. The junction had 4 bases not matched to a gene; V was cut back by 6 bases and J by 4 bases. Germline assignment: CDR1 MNHEY and CDR2 SVGAGI. The CDR3 runs 13 residues. DNA for the CDR3: TGTGCCAGCAGCTTTGACAGGGGCTATGGCTACACCTTC. This sequence encodes CASSFDRGYGYTF.

V usage is TRBV7-9 and J usage is TRBJ1-5; D might be TRBD1 (6 bases). CDR3 length equals 15 residues. Trimming left V 5 bases short and J 7 bases short, with 18 bases between. Looked up from germline, CDR1 is SEHNR and CDR2 is FQNEAQ (reference sequence). CDR3 DNA: TGTGCCAGCAGCGGGGGGGGCAGGAGGGGGCAGCCCCAGCATTTT. Translating it yields CASSGGGRRGQPQHF.

About this clone: The same CDR3 arises from other DNA sequences in this sample as well. The chain carries TRBV5-1 and TRBJ1-4; D ambiguous. Per the germline V gene, CDR1 is SGHRS and CDR2 is YFSETQ. Trimming removed 4 bases at V and 0 bases at J, with 4 bases between. The CDR3 covers 13 residues. CDR3 in amino acids: CASSLATNEKLFF. Written as DNA, the CDR3 is TGCGCCAGCAGCCTTGCAACTAATGAAAAACTGTTTTTT.

The chain carries TRBV5-1 and TRBJ1-1; no clear D gene. The germline V gene encodes CDR1 SGHRS and CDR2 YFSETQ. The V end was cut by 4 bases, the J end by 4 bases, with 14 bases between. This CDR3 comprises 14 residues. The CDR3 DNA follows: TGCGCCAGCAGCCCCGTCAGGCACGGCACTGAAGCTTTCTTT. It encodes CASSPVRHGTEAFF.

The chain recombines TRBV4-3 with TRBJ2-2, with 9 bases matching TRBD1. The CDR3 totals 15 residues. Trimming cost V 4 bases and J 7 bases; bases outside gene matches: 7. Germline V gene lookup returns CDR1 LGHNA and CDR2 YSLEER. The CDR3 spells CASSRKTGGGGELFF. CDR3 bases: TGCGCCAGCAGCCGAAAGACAGGGGGTGGCGGGGAGCTGTTTTTT.